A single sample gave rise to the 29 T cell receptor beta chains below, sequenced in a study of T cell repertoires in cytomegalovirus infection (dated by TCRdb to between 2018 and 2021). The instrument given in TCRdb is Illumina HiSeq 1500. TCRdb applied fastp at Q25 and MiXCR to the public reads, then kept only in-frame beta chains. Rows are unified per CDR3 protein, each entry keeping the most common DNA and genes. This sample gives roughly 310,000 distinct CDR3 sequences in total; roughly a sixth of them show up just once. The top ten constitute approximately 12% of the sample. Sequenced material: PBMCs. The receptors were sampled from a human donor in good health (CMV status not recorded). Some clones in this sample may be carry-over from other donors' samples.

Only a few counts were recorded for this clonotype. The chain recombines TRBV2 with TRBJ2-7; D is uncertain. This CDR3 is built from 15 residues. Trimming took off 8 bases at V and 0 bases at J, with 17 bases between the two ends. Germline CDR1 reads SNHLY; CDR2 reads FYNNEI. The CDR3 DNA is TGTGCCAGCGGACCGGGTCCTATACACTCCTACGAGCAGTACTTC. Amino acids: CASGPGPIHSYEQYF.

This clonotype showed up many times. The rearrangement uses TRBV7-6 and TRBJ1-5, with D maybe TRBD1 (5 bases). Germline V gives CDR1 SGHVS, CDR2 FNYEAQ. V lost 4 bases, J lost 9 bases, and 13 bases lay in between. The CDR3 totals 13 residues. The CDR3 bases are TGTGCCAGCAGCTCCTCGCGGGGCCGGCCCCAGCATTTT. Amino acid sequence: CASSSSRGRPQHF.

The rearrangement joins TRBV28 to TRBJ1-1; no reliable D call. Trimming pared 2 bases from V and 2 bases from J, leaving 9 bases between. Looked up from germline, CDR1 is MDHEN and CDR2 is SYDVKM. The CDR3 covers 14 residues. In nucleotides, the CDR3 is TGTGCCAGCAGTTTAGGCCATCTAAACACTGAAGCTTTCTTT. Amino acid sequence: CASSLGHLNTEAFF.

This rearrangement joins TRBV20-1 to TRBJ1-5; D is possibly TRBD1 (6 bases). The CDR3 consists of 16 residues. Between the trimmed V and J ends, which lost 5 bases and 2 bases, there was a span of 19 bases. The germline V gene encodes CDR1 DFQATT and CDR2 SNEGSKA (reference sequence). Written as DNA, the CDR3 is TGCAGTGCTGCCCGGCTGGGGGGCGCGGGCAATCAGCCCCAGCATTTT. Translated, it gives CSAARLGGAGNQPQHF.

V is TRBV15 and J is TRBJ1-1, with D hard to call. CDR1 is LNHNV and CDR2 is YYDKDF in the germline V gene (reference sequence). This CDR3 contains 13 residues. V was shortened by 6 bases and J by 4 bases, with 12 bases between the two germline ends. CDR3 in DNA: TGTGCCACCAGTCTCGAGCAGGCCACTGAAGCTTTCTTT. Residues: CATSLEQATEAFF.

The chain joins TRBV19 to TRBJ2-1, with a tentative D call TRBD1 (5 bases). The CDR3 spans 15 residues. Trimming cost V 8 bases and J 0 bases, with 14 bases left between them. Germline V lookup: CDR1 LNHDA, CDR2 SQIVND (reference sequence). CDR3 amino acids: CASSRTYSSYNEQFF. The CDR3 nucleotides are TGTGCCAGTTCTAGGACATACAGCTCCTACAATGAGCAGTTCTTC.

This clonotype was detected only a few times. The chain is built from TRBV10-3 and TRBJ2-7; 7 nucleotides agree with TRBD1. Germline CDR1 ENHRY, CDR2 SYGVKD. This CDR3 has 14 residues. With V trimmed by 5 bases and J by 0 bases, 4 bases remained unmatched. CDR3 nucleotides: TGTGCCATCAGTCCCCGGGACAGCTCCTACGAGCAGTACTTC. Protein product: CAISPRDSSYEQYF.

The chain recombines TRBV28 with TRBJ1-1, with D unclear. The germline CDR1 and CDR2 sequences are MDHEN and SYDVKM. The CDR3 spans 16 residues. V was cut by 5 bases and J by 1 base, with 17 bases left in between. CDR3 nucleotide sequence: TGTGCCAGCAGTAATCTCGGTCTCGGCCGGAACACTGAAGCTTTCTTT. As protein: CASSNLGLGRNTEAFF.

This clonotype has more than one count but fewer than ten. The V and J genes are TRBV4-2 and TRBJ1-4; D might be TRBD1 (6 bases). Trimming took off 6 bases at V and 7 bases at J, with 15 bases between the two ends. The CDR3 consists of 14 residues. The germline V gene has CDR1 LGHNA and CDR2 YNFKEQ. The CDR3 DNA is TGTGCCAGCAGTGGACAGCAATGGGGTGAAAAACTGTTTTTT. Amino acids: CASSGQQWGEKLFF.

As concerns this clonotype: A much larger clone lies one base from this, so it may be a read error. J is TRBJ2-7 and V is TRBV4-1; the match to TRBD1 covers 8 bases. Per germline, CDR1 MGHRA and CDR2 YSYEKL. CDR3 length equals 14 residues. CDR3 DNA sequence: TGCGCCAGCAGCCATACGGACAGGGAGGACGAGCAGAACTTC. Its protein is CASSHTDREDEQNF.

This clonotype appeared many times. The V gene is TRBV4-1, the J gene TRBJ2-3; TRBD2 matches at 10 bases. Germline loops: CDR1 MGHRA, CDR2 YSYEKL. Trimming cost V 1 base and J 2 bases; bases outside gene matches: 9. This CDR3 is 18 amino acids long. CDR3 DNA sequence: TGCGCCAGCAGCCAAGGAACTAGCGGGGCCGACTTCACAGATACGCAGTATTTT. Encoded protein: CASSQGTSGADFTDTQYF.

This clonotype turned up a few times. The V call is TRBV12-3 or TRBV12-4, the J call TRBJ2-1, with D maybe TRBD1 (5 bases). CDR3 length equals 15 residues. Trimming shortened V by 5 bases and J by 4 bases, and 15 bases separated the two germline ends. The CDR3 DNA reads TGTGCCAGCAGTCTTCAGGGCCTCCCGTACAATGAGCAGTTCTTC. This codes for CASSLQGLPYNEQFF.

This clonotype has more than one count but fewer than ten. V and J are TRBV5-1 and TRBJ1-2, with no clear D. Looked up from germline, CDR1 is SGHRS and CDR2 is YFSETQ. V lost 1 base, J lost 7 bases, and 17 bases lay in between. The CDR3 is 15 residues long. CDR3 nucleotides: TGCGCCAGCAGCTTGTCGGTTGCAGATTTCCGTGGCTACACCTTC. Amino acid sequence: CASSLSVADFRGYTF.

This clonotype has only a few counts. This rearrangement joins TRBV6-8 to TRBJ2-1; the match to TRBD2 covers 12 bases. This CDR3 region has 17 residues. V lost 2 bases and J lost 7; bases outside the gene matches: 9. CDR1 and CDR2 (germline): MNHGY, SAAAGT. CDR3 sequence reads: CASSYVRASGGANEQFF. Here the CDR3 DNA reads TGTGCCAGCAGTTACGTTCGTGCTAGCGGGGGGGCAAATGAGCAGTTCTTC.

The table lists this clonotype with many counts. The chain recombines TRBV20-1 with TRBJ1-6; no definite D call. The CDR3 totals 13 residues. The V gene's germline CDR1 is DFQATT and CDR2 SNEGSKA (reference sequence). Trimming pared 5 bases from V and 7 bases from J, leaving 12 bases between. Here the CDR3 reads CSAGGFLNSPLHF. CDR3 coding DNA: TGCAGTGCTGGAGGATTTTTGAATTCACCCCTCCACTTT.

The CDR3 spells CATSRDRQGNGYTF. In DNA, the CDR3 is TGTGCCACCAGCAGAGATCGGCAGGGTAATGGCTACACCTTC. The genes are TRBV15 and TRBJ1-2; TRBD1 is a possible D gene (5 bases). V dropped 0 bases and J dropped 6 bases, with 11 bases sitting between them. The CDR3 totals 14 residues. Germline V gene lookup returns CDR1 LNHNV and CDR2 YYDKDF (reference sequence). The full variable domain, with the rest looked up from reference TRBV15 and TRBJ1-2, is DAMVIQNPRYQVTQFGKPVTLSCSQTLNHNVMYWYQQKSSQAPKLLFHYYDKDFNNEADTPDNFQSRRPNTSFCFLDIRSPGLGDTAMYLCATSRDRQGNGYTFGSGTRLTVV.

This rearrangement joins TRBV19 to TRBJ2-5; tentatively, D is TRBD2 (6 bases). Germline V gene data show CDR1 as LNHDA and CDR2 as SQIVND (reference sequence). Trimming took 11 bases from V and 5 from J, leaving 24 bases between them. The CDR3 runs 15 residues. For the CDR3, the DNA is TGTGCCTCCGGGGGATTGGTAGGGAGCGGTGAGACCCAGTACTTC. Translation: CASGGLVGSGETQYF.

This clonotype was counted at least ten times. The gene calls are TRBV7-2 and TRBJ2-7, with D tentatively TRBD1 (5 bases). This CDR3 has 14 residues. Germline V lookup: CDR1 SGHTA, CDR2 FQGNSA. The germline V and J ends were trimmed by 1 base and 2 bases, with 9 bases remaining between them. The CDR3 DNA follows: TGTGCCAGCAGCTTAGGACAGAAGCCCTACGAGCAGTACTTC. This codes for CASSLGQKPYEQYF. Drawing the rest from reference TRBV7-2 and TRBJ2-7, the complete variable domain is GAGVSQSPSNKVTEKGKDVELRCDPISGHTALYWYRQSLGQGLEFLIYFQGNSAPDKSGLPSDRFSAERTGGSVSTLTIQRTQQEDSAVYLCASSLGQKPYEQYFGPGTRLTVT.

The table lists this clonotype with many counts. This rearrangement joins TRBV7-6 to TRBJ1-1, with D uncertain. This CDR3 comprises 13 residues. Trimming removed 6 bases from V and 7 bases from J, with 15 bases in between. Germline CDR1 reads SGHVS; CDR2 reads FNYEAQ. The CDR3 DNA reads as TGTGCCAGCAGTTCCGACGGAGGACGTGAAGCTTTCTTT. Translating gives CASSSDGGREAFF.

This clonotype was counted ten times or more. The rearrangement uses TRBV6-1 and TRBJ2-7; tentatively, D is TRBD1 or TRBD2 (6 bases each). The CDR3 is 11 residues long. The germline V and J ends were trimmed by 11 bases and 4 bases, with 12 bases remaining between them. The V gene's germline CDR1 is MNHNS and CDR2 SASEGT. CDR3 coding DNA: TGTGCCGGCGGGACACTATACGAGCAGTACTTC. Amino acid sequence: CAGGTLYEQYF.

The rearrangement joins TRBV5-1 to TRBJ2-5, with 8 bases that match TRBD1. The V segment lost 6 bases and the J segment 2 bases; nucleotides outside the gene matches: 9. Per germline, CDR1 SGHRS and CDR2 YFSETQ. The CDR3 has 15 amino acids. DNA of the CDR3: TGCGCCAGCAAGATAGCCGGGACAGGTCAAGAGACCCAGTACTTC. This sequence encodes CASKIAGTGQETQYF.

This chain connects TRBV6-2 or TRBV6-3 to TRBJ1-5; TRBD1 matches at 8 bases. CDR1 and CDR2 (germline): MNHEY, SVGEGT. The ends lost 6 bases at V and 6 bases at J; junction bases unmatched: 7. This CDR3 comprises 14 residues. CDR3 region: CASSSTGDGQPQHF. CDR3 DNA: TGTGCCAGCAGCTCGACAGGGGACGGTCAGCCCCAGCATTTT.

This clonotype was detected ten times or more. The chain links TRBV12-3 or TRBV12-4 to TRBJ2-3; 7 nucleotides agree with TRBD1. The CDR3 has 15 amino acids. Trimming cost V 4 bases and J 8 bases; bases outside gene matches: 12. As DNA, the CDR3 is TGTGCCAGCAGTTCCCGGGACAGTGACGACCTTACGCAGTATTTT. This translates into CASSSRDSDDLTQYF.

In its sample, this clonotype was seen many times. CDR3 sequence: CASSSQGSNQPQHF. CDR3 nucleotides: TGTGCCAGCAGCAGTCAGGGGTCCAATCAGCCCCAGCATTTT. The rearrangement joins TRBV6-1 to TRBJ1-5, with D maybe TRBD1 (6 bases). Germline V CDR1 and CDR2: MNHNS, SASEGT. The CDR3 covers 14 residues. V lost 6 bases to trimming and J lost 3 bases, with 12 bases between them.

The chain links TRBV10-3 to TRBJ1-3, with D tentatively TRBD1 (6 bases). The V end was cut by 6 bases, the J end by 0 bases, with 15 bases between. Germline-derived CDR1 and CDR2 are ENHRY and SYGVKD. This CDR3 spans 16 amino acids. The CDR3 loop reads CAISSRDIISGNTIYF. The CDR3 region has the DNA TGTGCCATCAGCTCCCGGGACATAATCTCTGGAAACACCATATATTTT.

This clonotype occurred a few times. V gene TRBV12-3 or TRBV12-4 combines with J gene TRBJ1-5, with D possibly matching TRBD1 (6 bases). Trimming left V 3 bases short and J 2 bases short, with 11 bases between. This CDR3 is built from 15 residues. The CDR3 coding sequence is TGTGCCAGCAGTTTTGCAGGGGAGGGCAATCAGCCCCAGCATTTT. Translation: CASSFAGEGNQPQHF.

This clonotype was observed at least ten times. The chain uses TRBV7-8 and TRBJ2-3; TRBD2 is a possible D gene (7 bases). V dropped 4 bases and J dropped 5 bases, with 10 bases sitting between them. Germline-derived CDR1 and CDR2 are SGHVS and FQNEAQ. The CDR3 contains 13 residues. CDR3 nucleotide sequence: TGTGCCAGCAGCTCGGGGGGCGGAGATACGCAGTATTTT. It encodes CASSSGGGDTQYF.

The CDR3 loop reads CASSPTTGTGTYEQYF. CDR3 sequence (DNA): TGTGCCAGCAGCCCGACGACCGGGACGGGAACCTACGAGCAGTACTTC. The rearrangement links TRBV11-1 to TRBJ2-7; D is possibly TRBD1 or TRBD2 (5 bases each). The CDR3 runs 16 residues. The V gene's germline CDR1 is SGHAT and CDR2 FQDESV (reference sequence). V lost 5 bases to trimming and J lost 2 bases, with 19 bases between them.

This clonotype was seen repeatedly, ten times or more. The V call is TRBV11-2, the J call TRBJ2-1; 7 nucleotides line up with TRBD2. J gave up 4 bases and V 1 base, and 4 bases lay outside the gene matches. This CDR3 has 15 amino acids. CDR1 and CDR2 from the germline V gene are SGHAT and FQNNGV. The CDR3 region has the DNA TGTGCCAGCAGCTTAGGCGGGAGCCTTTACAATGAGCAGTTCTTC. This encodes CASSLGGSLYNEQFF.